This T cell receptor beta chain was recorded in a study of blood T cell repertoires in COVID-19. Across the study: Researchers got acute and convalescent COVID-19 samples from the United States, Italy and Spain. The analysed material was cDNA or gDNA that came from T cells, B-cell-depleted T cells, or PBMCs.

Germline CDR1 WNHNN, CDR2 SYGVQD (reference sequence). The V gene lost 4 bases and the J gene lost 7 bases, with 5 bases spanning the gap. There are 12 residues in the CDR3. Source study methods: Estimation of nucleated cell counts relied on the amplification of reference gene primers. The assay was immunoSEQ multiplex PCR, and TCRdb's table has in-frame clones only and misses some. D and trimming come from the DNA, and the V and J calls and clone size come from that table. The sample lists about 74,000 clones, 65% to 90% occurring once. J is TRBJ1-6 and V is TRBV10-1; no firm D call. Material: peripheral blood. The source of this sequence is a man aged 50-59 years with acute or convalescent COVID-19. This CDR3 is CASSGGNSPLHF. For the CDR3, the DNA is TGCGCCAGCAGTGGCGGGAATTCACCCCTCCACTTT.